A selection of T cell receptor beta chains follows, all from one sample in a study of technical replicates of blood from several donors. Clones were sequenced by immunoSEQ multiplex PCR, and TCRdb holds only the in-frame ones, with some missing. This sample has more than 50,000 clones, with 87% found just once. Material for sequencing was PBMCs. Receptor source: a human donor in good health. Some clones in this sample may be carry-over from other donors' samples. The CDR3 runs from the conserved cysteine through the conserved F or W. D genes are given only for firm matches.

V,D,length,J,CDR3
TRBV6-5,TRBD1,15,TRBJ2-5,CASSYSGQGEETQYF
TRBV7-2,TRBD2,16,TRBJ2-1,CASSPSLAGGYNEQFF
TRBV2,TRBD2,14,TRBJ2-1,CASRKASGSTEQFF
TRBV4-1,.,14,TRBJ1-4,CASSHGQTNEKLFF
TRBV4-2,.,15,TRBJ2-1,CASSQVVRDQGEQFF
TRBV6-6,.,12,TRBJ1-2,CAIGRGGYGYTF
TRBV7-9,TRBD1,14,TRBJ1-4,CASSVRGRVEKLFF
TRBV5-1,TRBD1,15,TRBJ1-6,CASSEAGTGLKPLHF
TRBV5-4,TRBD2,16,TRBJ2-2,CASSLGGGGAFGELFF
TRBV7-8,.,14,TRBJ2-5,CASSFGLASETQYF
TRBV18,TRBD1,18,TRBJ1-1,CASSPFRDRGRMNTEAFF
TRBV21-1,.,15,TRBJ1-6,CASSPRDRVNSPLHF
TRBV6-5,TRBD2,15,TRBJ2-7,CASKFGLAGFYEQYF
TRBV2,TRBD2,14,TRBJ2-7,CASRLAGKSNEQYF
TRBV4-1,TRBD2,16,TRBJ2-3,CASSQVIIAGRDTQYF
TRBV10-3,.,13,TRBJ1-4,CAIRDNGNEKLFF
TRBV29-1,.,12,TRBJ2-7,CSVDGQGNEQYF
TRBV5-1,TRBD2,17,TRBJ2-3,CASSRGTSGERTDTQYF
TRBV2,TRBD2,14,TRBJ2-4,CASGTSGRLNIQYF
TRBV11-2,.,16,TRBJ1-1,CASSFPRGQGGTEAFF
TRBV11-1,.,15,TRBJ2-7,CASSPPGRGAYEQYF
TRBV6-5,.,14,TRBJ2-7,CASSYYPGAYEQYF
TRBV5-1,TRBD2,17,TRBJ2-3,CASSRGASGSGADTQYF
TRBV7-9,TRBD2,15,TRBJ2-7,CASSMASGATYEQYF
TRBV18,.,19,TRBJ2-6,CASSQESGGGAFGANVLTF
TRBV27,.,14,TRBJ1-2,CASSLTGQRGGYTF
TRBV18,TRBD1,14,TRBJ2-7,CASQGDRGPYEQYF
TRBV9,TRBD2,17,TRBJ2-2,CASSVGLAGGFPGELFF
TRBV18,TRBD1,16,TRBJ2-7,CASSPTRQGVIYEQYF
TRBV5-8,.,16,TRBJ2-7,CASSLAQGGSFYEQYF
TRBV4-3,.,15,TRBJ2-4,CASSSQSGHPDIQYF
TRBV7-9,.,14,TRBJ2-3,CASSLGREVDTQYF
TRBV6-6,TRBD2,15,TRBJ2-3,CASFAGGGSTDTQYF
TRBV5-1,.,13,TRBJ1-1,CASSTTGNTEAFF
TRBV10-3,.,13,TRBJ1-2,CAISITGSYGYTF
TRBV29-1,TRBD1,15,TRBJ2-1,CSVDIQGKRYNEQFF
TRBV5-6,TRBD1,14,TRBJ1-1,CASSPLTGDAEAFF
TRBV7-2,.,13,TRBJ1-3,CASRVAAGNTIYF
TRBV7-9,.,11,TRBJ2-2,CASSLLGELFF
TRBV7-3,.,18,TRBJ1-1,CASSPKAAARDRNTEAFF
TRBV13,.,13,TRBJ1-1,CATPGSGVTEAFF
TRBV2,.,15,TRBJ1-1,CASKKEAAMNTEAFF
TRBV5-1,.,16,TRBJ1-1,CASSSSSARASTEAFF
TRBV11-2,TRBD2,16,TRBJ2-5,CASSPRTSGREETQYF
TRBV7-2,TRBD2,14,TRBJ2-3,CATQLAGGLDTQYF
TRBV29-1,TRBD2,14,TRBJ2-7,CSVSGTSDTYEQYF
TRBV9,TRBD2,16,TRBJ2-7,CASSVGASGSAGEQYF
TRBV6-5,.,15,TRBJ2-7,CASTLGGASTSEQYF
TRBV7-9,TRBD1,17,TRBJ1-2,CASSLGQGLEINYGYTF
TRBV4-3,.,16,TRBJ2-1,CASSQNRVLRDNEQFF
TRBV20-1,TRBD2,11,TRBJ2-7,CSALAGYEQYF
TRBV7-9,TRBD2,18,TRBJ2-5,CASSLGMGYSGGPETQYF
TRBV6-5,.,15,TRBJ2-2,CASSYTVRGTGELFF
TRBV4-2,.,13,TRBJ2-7,CASSRGETYEQYF
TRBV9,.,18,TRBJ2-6,CASSEEEGRRSGANVLTF
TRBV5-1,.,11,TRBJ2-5,CASSTSETQYF
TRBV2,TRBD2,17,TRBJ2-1,CASSEGVAGGPYNEQFF
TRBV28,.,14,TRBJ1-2,CASSEGGASMTYTF